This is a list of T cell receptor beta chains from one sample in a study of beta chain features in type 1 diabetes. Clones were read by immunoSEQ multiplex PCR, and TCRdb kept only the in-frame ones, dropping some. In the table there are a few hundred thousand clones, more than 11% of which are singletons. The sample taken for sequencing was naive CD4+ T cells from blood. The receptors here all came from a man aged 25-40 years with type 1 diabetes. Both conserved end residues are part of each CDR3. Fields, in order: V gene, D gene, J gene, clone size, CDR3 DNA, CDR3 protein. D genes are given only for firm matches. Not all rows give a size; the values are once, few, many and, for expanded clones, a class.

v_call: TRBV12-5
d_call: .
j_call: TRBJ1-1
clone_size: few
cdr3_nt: TGTGCTAGTGGTTTCAAGGGGAAACAGCCGAACACTGAAGCTTTCTTT
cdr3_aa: CASGFKGKQPNTEAFF

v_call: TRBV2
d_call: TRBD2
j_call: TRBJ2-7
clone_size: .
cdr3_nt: TGTGCCAGCAGTTCAGCGGGAGGTGGCGAGCAGTACTTC
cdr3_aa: CASSSAGGGEQYF

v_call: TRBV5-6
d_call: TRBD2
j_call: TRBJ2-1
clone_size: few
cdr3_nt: TGTGCCAGCAGCCCTGGGGAGGGCCAGCTCTTC
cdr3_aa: CASSPGEGQLF

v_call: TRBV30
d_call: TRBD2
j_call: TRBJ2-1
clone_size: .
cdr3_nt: TGTGCCTGGAGTTACGCGGGAGGGTCTGGGGATGAGCAGTTCTTC
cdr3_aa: CAWSYAGGSGDEQFF

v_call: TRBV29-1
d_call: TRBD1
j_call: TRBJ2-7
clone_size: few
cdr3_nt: TGCAGCGGCTCGGGACAGGGGGCTGATGAGCAGTACTTC
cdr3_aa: CSGSGQGADEQYF

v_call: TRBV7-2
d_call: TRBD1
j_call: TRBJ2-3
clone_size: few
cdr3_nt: TGTGCCAGCAGCTTATCTCTCATGACAGGGGTCGGCACAGATACGCAGTATTTT
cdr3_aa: CASSLSLMTGVGTDTQYF

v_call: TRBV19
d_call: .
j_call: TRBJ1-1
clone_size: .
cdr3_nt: TGTGCCAGTAGTTCCCGAGGGAATCTCGCTGAAGCTTTCTTT
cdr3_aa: CASSSRGNLAEAFF

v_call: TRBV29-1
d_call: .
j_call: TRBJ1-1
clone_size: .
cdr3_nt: TGCAGCGTTGGGAACCCCTCGGGCACTGAAGCTTTCTTT
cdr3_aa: CSVGNPSGTEAFF

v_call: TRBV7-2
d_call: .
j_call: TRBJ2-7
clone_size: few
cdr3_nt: TGTGCCAGCAGCTCGCCGGGATCACCGTGGGAGCAGTACTTC
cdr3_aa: CASSSPGSPWEQYF

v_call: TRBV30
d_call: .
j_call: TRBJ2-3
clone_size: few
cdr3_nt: TGTGCCTGGAACTGGCTAGCCCCTGATACGCAGTATTTT
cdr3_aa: CAWNWLAPDTQYF

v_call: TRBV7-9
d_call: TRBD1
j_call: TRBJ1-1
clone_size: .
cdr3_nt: TGTGCCAGCAGCGGACAGGCGATTCCCACTGAAGCTTTCTTT
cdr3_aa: CASSGQAIPTEAFF

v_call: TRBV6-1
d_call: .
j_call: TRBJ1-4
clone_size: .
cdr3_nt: TGTGCCAGCATACAGGCAATAAATGAAAAACTGTTTTTT
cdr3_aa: CASIQAINEKLFF

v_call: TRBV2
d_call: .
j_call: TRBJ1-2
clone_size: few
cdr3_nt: TGTGCCAGCGGAAACAGGGCGGAAGGCTACACCTTC
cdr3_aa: CASGNRAEGYTF

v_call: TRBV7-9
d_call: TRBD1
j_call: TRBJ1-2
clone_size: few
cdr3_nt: TGTGCCAGCAGACCGGGACAGGGACATGGCTACACCTTC
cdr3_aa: CASRPGQGHGYTF

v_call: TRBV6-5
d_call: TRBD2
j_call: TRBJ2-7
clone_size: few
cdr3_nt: TGTGCCACCGCTGGGACTAGGAGGGGCGAGCAGTACTTC
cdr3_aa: CATAGTRRGEQYF

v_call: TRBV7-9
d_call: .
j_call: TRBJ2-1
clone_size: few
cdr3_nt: TGTGCCAGCAGCTCCGGGACAAGCTCCTACAATGAGCAGTTCTTC
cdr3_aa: CASSSGTSSYNEQFF

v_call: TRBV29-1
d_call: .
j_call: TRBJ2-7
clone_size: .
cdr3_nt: TGCAGCGGTGGAGAGGAGGGCTACGAGCAGTACTTC
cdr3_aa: CSGGEEGYEQYF

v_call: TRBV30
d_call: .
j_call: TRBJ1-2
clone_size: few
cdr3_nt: TGTGCCCTTGGAGAAAACTATGGCTACACCTTC
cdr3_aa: CALGENYGYTF

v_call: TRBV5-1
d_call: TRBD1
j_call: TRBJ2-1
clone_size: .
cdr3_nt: TGCGCCAGCACCCTAAGGACAGGGGTCTACAATGAGCAGTTCTTC
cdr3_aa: CASTLRTGVYNEQFF

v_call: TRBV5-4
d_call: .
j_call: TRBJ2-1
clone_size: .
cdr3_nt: TGTGCCAGCAGCTCGCCCTCGCGGATTGGTGAGCAGTTCTTC
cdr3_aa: CASSSPSRIGEQFF

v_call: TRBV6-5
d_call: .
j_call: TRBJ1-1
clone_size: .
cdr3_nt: TGTGCCAGCAGTAACCCAGGGGTAGCTTTCTTT
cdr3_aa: CASSNPGVAFF

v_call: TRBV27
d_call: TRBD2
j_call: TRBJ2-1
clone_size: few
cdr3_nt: TGTGCCAGCAGCCCATCAGGGAGGGGCAATGAGCAGTTCTTC
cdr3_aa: CASSPSGRGNEQFF

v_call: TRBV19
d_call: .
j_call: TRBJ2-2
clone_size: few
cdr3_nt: TGTGCCAGTATTCCGGGACTTAACACCGGGGAGCTGTTTTTT
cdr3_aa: CASIPGLNTGELFF

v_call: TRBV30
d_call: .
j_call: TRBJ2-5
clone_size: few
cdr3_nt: TGTGCCTGGAGTGTTTACTTTCTTGAGACCCAGTACTTC
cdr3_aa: CAWSVYFLETQYF

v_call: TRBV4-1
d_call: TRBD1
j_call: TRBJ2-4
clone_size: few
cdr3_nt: TGTGCCAGCAGCCAAATCGGACAGGGCGAGAACATTCAGTACTTC
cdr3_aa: CASSQIGQGENIQYF

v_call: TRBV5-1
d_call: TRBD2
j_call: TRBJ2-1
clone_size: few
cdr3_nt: TGCGCCAGCAGCTTAAGGCTAGCGGGGGGCCTTAGCTCCTACAATGAGCAGTTCTTC
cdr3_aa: CASSLRLAGGLSSYNEQFF

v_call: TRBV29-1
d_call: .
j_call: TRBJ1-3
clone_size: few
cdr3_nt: TGCAGCGTTGCCCCACAGGAGGGAAACACCATATATTTT
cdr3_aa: CSVAPQEGNTIYF

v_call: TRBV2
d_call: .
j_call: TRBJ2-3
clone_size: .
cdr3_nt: TGTGCCAGCAGTGAATCCCCGCAGGGATCGTGGTATTTT
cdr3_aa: CASSESPQGSWYF

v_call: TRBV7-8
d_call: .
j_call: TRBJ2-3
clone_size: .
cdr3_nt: TGTGCCAGCAGCTTAGCGAGAGATACGCAGTATTTT
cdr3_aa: CASSLARDTQYF

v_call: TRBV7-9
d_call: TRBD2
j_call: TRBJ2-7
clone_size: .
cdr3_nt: TGTGCCAGCAGTCGACGGGAGGTGTACGAGCAGTACTTC
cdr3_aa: CASSRREVYEQYF

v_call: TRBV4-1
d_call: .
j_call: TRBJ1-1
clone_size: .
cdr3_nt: TGCGCCAGCAGCCAAGTCCCCACAGGTAGGGCTGAAGCTTTCTTT
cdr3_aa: CASSQVPTGRAEAFF

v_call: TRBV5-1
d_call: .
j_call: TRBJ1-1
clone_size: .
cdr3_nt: TGCGCCAGCAGCTTAGGCCGGGGAAGGACTGAAGCTTTCTTT
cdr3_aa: CASSLGRGRTEAFF

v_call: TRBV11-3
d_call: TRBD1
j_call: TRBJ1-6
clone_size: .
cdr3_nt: TGTGCCAGCAGTTACGACAGGGGGCGGTCACCCCTCCACTTT
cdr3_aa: CASSYDRGRSPLHF

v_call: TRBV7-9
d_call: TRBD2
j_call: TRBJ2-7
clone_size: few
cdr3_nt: TGTGCCAGCAGCTTATCTGGGACTAGCGACGAGCAGTACTTC
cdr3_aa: CASSLSGTSDEQYF

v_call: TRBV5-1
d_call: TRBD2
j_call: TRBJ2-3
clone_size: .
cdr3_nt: TGCGCCAGCAGTCTGGGTAGCGGGAGAACAGATACGCAGTATTTT
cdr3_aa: CASSLGSGRTDTQYF

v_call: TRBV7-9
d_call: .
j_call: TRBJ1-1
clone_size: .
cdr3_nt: TGTGCCAGCAGCTTAGAGAGGATGCCCTCCTTT
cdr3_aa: CASSLERMPSF

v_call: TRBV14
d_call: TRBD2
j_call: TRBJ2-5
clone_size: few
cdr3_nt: TGTGCCAGCAGCCAAGGGGCTAGCGGGGGAGAGACCCAGTACTTC
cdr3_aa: CASSQGASGGETQYF

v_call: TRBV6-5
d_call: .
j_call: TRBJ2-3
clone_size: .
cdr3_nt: TGTGCTACTAAGACAGGACAAAGCACAGATACGCAGTATTTT
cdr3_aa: CATKTGQSTDTQYF

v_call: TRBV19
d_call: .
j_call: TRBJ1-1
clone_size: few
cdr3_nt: TGTGCCAGTAGAACGACAGAAAAGGAAGCTTTCTTT
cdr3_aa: CASRTTEKEAFF

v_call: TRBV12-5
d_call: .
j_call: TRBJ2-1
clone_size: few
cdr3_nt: TGTGCTAGTGCCGCAGACAGCTCCTACAATGAGCAGTTCTTC
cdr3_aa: CASAADSSYNEQFF

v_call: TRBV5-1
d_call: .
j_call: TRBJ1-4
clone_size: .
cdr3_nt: TGCGCCAGCAGCTTCGGGACCCTCGGGGGTGAAAAACTGTTTTTT
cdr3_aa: CASSFGTLGGEKLFF

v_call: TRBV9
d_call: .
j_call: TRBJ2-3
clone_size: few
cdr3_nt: TGTGCCAGCAGCGTAGGACGGACAGTCCCGGTGACAGATACGCAGTATTTT
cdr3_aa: CASSVGRTVPVTDTQYF

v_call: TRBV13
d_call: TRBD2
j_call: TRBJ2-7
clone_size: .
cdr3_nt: TGTGCCAGCAGCTTACGGCTAGCGGGAGAGGCCCAGTACTTC
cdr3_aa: CASSLRLAGEAQYF

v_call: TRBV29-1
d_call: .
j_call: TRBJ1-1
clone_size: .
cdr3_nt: TGCAGCGCCTCGGGGAGGGAGGGGACTGAAGCTTTCTTT
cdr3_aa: CSASGREGTEAFF

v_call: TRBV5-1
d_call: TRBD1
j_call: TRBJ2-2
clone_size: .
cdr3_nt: TGCGCCAGCAGCTTGCGGACAGGGGACGGCGGGGAGCTGTTTTTT
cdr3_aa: CASSLRTGDGGELFF

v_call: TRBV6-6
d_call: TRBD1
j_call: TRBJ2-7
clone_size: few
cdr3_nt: TGTGCCAGCAGCTTTGGACAGGGGTCCTACGAGCAGTACTTC
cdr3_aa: CASSFGQGSYEQYF

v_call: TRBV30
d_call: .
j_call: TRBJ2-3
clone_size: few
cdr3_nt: TGTGCCTGGTCCGGAAGGGGGTGGGATACGCAGTATTTT
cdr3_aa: CAWSGRGWDTQYF

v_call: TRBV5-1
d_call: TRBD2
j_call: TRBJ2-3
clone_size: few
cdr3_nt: TGCGCCAGCAGCGCCACCGGGACTAGCGGGGGCGGCACAGATACGCAGTATTTT
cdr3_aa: CASSATGTSGGGTDTQYF

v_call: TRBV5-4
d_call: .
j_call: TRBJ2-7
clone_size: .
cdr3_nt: TGTGCCAGCAGCCCGTCCCCGGACTTTTTCTCCTACGAGCAGTACTTC
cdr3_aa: CASSPSPDFFSYEQYF

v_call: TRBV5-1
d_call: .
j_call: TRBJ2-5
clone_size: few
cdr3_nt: TGCGCCAGCAGATCGGGAACTAATAAAGAGACCCAGTACTTC
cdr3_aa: CASRSGTNKETQYF

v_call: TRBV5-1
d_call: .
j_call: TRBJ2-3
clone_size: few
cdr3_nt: TGCGCCAGCAGCTATTGGACAGGCACAGATACGCAGTATTTT
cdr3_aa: CASSYWTGTDTQYF

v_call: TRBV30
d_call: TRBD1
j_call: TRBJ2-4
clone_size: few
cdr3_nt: TGTGCCTGGAGTGACAACAGGGGGAGCACGAACATTCAGTACTTC
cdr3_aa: CAWSDNRGSTNIQYF

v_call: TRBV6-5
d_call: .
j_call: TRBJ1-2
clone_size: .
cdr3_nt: TGTGCCAGCAATGAAGGGAGGTGGGGCTATGGCTACACCTTC
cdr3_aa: CASNEGRWGYGYTF

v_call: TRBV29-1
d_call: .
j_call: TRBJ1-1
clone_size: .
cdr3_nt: TGCAGCGCCCTGACAGGCGCGAACACTGAAGCTTTCTTT
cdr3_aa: CSALTGANTEAFF

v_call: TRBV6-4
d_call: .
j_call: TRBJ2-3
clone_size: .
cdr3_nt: TGTGCCAGCAGTCAACAGGGTGGGGCGATAGATACGCAGTATTTT
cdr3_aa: CASSQQGGAIDTQYF